The clone carrying this T cell receptor (beta chain) was recorded many times. The target antigen is unknown. This record belongs to a study of early T cells in non-severe SARS-CoV-2 infection. Study-wide results and caveats: VDJdb-based annotation leaned toward anti-spike CD8 responses and missed private and CD4 specificities.

As part of library construction, unique molecular identifiers were attached to individual cDNA molecules. TCRdb re-analysed the 5' RACE reads in MiXCR, keeping a single row per CDR3 protein. The sample lists roughly 99,000 distinct CDR3 sequences, approximately 12% occurring once. CDR3 length: 11 residues. The V end lost 1 base, the J end lost 5 bases, and 3 bases lay between the germline ends. Germline V lookup: CDR1 SGHKS, CDR2 YYEKEE (reference sequence). The TCR originated in an adult who was a healthcare worker with PCR-confirmed SARS-CoV-2 infection or an uninfected control (not recorded which). The chain uses TRBV5-5 and TRBJ2-5; D gene ambiguous. The sequenced material came from whole blood. DNA of the CDR3: TGTGCCAGCAGCTTGTTTGAGACCCAGTACTTC. As protein: CASSLFETQYF. The whole variable domain, remainder taken from reference TRBV5-5 and TRBJ2-5, is DAGVTQSPTHLIKTRGQQVTLRCSPISGHKSVSWYQQVLGQGPQFIFQYYEKEERGRGNFPDRFSARQFPNYSSELNVNALLLGDSALYLCASSLFETQYFGPGTRLLVL.